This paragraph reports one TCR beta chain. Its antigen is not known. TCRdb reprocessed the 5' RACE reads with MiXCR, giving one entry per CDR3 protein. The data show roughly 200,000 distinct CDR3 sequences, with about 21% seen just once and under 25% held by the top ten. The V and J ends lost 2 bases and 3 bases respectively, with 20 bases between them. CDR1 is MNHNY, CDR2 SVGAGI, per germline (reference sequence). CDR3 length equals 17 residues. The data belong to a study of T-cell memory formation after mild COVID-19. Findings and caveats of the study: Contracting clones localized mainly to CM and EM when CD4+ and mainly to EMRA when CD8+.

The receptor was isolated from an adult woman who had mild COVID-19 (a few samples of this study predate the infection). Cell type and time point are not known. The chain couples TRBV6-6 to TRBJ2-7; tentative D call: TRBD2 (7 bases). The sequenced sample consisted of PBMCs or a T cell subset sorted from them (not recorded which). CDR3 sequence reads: CASSYAGAGDGHYEQYF. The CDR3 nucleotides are TGTGCCAGCAGTTACGCGGGGGCAGGGGACGGTCACTACGAGCAGTACTTC.